These 4 T cell receptor beta chains came from one sample sequenced in a study of cytomegalovirus exposure and HLA in healthy donors. TCRdb keeps only in-frame clones here, not all; method: immunoSEQ multiplex PCR. Among tens of thousands of clones listed, 95% were seen once. The sample consisted of PBMCs. These receptors were obtained from a woman between 18 and 29 years old in good health and CMV-seropositive.

CDR3 coding DNA: TGTGCCAGCAGTGATAACAGACCTAACTATGGCTACACCTTC. It is translated as CASSDNRPNYGYTF. The J gene is TRBJ1-2, the V gene TRBV2; D gene unclear. Germline CDR1 SNHLY, CDR2 FYNNEI. V dropped 3 bases and J dropped 0 bases, with 8 bases sitting between them. This CDR3 is 14 amino acids long. The full variable domain, rest sourced from reference TRBV2 and TRBJ1-2, is EPEVTQTPSHQVTQMGQEVILRCVPISNHLYFYWYRQILGQKVEFLVSFYNNEISEKSEIFDDQFSVERPDGSNFTLKIRSTKLEDSAMYFCASSDNRPNYGYTFGSGTRLTVV.

The chain employs TRBV4-2 and TRBJ2-7; 12 nucleotides match TRBD2. Germline CDR1 reads LGHNA; CDR2 reads YNFKEQ. The CDR3 is 13 amino acids. J lost 10 bases, V lost 5 bases, and 6 bases had no gene match. For the CDR3, the DNA is TGTGCCAGCAGCACCCGGACTAGCGGGGCCCAGTACTTC. This codes for CASSTRTSGAQYF.

CDR3 DNA: TGTGCCAGCAGTACATATCAGGACAGAACTGGGGACTATGGCTACACCTTC. Translating it yields CASSTYQDRTGDYGYTF. This rearrangement joins TRBV28 to TRBJ1-2; D might be TRBD1 (6 bases). The V gene's germline CDR1 is MDHEN and CDR2 SYDVKM. Trimming took 5 bases from V and 3 from J, leaving 22 bases between them. CDR3 length: 17 amino acids.

This sequence joins TRBV28 and TRBJ1-2; no clear D gene. Trimming took 6 bases from V and 5 from J, leaving 7 bases between them. This CDR3 spans 11 amino acids. In germline, CDR1 is MDHEN, CDR2 SYDVKM. Written as DNA, the CDR3 is TGTGCCAGCAGATATGAGTATGGCTACACCTTC. This encodes CASRYEYGYTF.